Following are 7 T cell receptor beta chains from one sample sequenced in a study of molecular identifiers for immune sequencing clone quantification. One entry per CDR3 protein results from TCRdb running MiXCR on the PCR reads. Of 350,000 or so distinct CDR3 sequences listed, around a fifth are singletons. The specimen was naive CD8+ T cells from blood, with Jurkat cell RNA spiked in. As for subset: FACS-sorted CD8+CD4-CCR7+CD45RA+ naive T cells. These receptors were collected from a human donor in good health. Some libraries in this study had Jurkat cell RNA spiked in.

This clonotype was seen ten or more times. The rearrangement joins TRBV6-5 to TRBJ2-3; a weak D match, TRBD2 (6 bases). This CDR3 has 16 amino acids. Germline values: CDR1 MNHEY, CDR2 SVGAGI. Trimming took 5 bases from V and 0 from J, leaving 15 bases between them. The CDR3 DNA reads TGTGCCAGCAGTCAAGGGACTTTGCCTAGCACAGATACGCAGTATTTT. This sequence encodes CASSQGTLPSTDTQYF.

This CDR3 is CASSLVGGPYEQYF. The CDR3 nucleotides read TGCGCCAGCAGCTTGGTCGGGGGCCCCTACGAGCAGTACTTC. The chain links TRBV5-1 to TRBJ2-7; D may correspond to TRBD1 or TRBD2 (6 bases each). The germline V and J ends were trimmed by 0 bases and 2 bases, with 9 bases remaining between them. The CDR3 is 14 residues long. Germline CDR1 and CDR2: SGHRS and YFSETQ.

This clonotype was observed at least ten times. This chain joins TRBV27 and TRBJ2-2; 8 bases fit TRBD1. J was trimmed by 0 bases and V by 3 bases; bases with no gene match: 3. Germline V CDR1 and CDR2: MNHEY, SMNVEV (reference sequence). The length of the CDR3 is 16 residues. CDR3 region: CASSFGQGTNTGELFF. DNA of the CDR3: TGTGCCAGCAGTTTCGGACAGGGAACGAACACCGGGGAGCTGTTTTTT.

This clonotype was seen ten or more times. This chain joins TRBV11-2 and TRBJ2-5; 10 bases are shared with TRBD1. This CDR3 spans 14 amino acids. Germline V gives CDR1 SGHAT, CDR2 FQNNGV. Trimming removed 4 bases from V and 2 bases from J; junction bases left unmatched: 1. The CDR3 spells CASSWTGGQETQYF. The CDR3 bases are TGTGCCAGCAGCTGGACAGGGGGACAAGAGACCCAGTACTTC.

This clonotype was picked up many times. This chain joins TRBV4-3 and TRBJ2-7, with unresolved D. The CDR3 is 13 residues long. CDR1 LGHNA and CDR2 YSLEER come from the germline V gene. The V gene lost 0 bases and the J gene lost 3 bases, with 6 bases spanning the gap. The chain's CDR3 is CASSQEDDYEQYF. CDR3 sequence (DNA): TGCGCCAGCAGCCAAGAAGACGACTACGAGCAGTACTTC.

The rearrangement joins TRBV6-1 to TRBJ1-1; 9 nucleotides match TRBD1. The length of the CDR3 is 12 residues. Germline CDR1 and CDR2: MNHNS and SASEGT. V shed 6 bases, J shed 8 bases, and the junction held 4 bases outside the gene matches. The CDR3 DNA reads TGTGCCAGCAGAGGGACAGGGATAGAAGCTTTCTTT. The encoded protein is CASRGTGIEAFF.

This clonotype occurred a few times. This chain uses TRBV28 with TRBJ1-2, with 10 nucleotides matching TRBD1. The CDR3 is 15 amino acids. The V gene end was trimmed by 5 bases and the J gene end by 4 bases; junction bases not matched to a gene: 7. CDR1 is MDHEN and CDR2 is SYDVKM in the germline V gene. Written as DNA, the CDR3 is TGTGCCAGCAGTACGTGGGACAGGGGTGTCTATGGCTACACCTTC. Encoded protein: CASSTWDRGVYGYTF.